This passage covers 27 T cell receptor beta chains from one sample sequenced in a study of CD8 T cells in Susac syndrome. RNA was extracted with the RNeasy kit, and a quantity of about 0.45 to 1 ug was reverse transcribed using random hexamers. TCRdb processed the immunoSEQ multiplex PCR reads anew with MiXCR; each CDR3 protein has one entry. The sample carries about 110,000 distinct CDR3 sequences, around 94% recorded once. The sample consisted of CD8+ T cells from PBMCs. The origin of the receptors is a human donor with Susac syndrome.

The CDR3 coding sequence is TGTGCCAGCAGTTTACAGGGCCAGGACTATGGCTACACCTTC. This translates into CASSLQGQDYGYTF. The chain carries TRBV12-3 or TRBV12-4 and TRBJ1-2; tentative D call: TRBD1 (5 bases). Trimming removed 2 bases from V and 3 bases from J, with 10 bases in between. This CDR3 has 14 residues.

V and J are TRBV18 and TRBJ1-4; no definite D call. Per germline, CDR1 KGHSH and CDR2 LQKENI. This CDR3 comprises 14 residues. Trimming pared 3 bases from V and 5 bases from J, leaving 10 bases between. Here the CDR3 reads CASSPTALNEKLFF. DNA for the CDR3: TGTGCCAGCTCACCGACCGCCCTGAATGAAAAACTGTTTTTT.

The rearrangement joins TRBV2 to TRBJ2-7; D remains ambiguous. This CDR3 region has 11 residues. V lost 0 bases, J lost 4 bases, and 1 base lay in between. From germline, CDR1 is SNHLY and CDR2 FYNNEI. This chain's CDR3 is CASSEAYEQYF. DNA for the CDR3: TGTGCCAGCAGTGAAGCTTACGAGCAGTACTTC.

The J gene is TRBJ2-7, the V gene TRBV27; D is uncertain. The CDR3 has 13 residues. Per the germline V gene, CDR1 is MNHEY and CDR2 is SMNVEV (reference sequence). V gave up 6 bases and J gave up 6 bases, with 15 bases separating them. CDR3 DNA: TGTGCCAGCAGCTACTCAGCGATGAGCGAGCAGTACTTC. It codes for CASSYSAMSEQYF.

The chain links TRBV20-1 to TRBJ1-5; 8 bases map to TRBD1. The CDR3 is 14 amino acids. Losses at the gene ends were 4 bases for V and 1 base for J; bases not matched to a gene: 3. Germline V CDR1 and CDR2: DFQATT, SNEGSKA (reference sequence). CDR3 amino acids: CSAMDRVSNQPQHF. DNA of the CDR3: TGCAGTGCTATGGACAGGGTAAGCAATCAGCCCCAGCATTTT.

V and J are TRBV27 and TRBJ1-2, with a weak D call TRBD1 (5 bases). The V end lost 5 bases, the J end lost 7 bases, and 17 bases lay between the germline ends. Per germline, CDR1 MNHEY and CDR2 SMNVEV (reference sequence). This CDR3 spans 14 amino acids. CDR3 sequence: CASSTAVGGSGYTF. In nucleotides, the CDR3 is TGTGCCAGCAGTACGGCCGTCGGGGGGAGTGGCTACACCTTC.

V and J are TRBV5-1 and TRBJ2-3, with unresolved D. Germline V gene sequence: CDR1 SGHRS, CDR2 YFSETQ. The CDR3 is 11 residues long. V gave up 4 bases and J gave up 4 bases, with 4 bases separating them. CDR3 bases: TGCGCCAGCAGCCTCCCAGATACGCAGTATTTT. Translating gives CASSLPDTQYF.

The chain couples TRBV29-1 to TRBJ2-1; D is undetermined. The CDR3 has 10 amino acids. The V gene lost 5 bases and the J gene lost 6 bases, with 5 bases spanning the gap. CDR1 and CDR2 from the germline V gene are SQVTM and ANQGSEA. In DNA form, the CDR3 reads TGCAGCGTTAGGCGCAATGAGCAGTTCTTC. It encodes CSVRRNEQFF.

The genes are TRBV29-1 and TRBJ2-7; perhaps TRBD2 as D (5 bases). The ends were cut back, 3 bases at V and 2 bases at J, with 11 bases in the middle. The CDR3 loop spans 13 amino acids. Germline values: CDR1 SQVTM, CDR2 ANQGSEA. DNA of the CDR3: TGCAGCGTTGAGTCGGAGGAACCCTACGAGCAGTACTTC. Residues: CSVESEEPYEQYF.

CDR3 in amino acids: CASSLGGANVLTF. CDR3 coding DNA: TGTGCCAGCAGCTTGGGGGGGGCCAACGTCCTGACTTTC. The chain recombines TRBV7-9 with TRBJ2-6; D is unclear. V was shortened by 3 bases and J by 4 bases, with 4 bases between the two germline ends. The CDR3 is made up of 13 amino acids. The germline V gene has CDR1 SEHNR and CDR2 FQNEAQ (reference sequence).

The V and J genes are TRBV29-1 and TRBJ2-7; tentative D call: TRBD1 (5 bases). V was cut by 4 bases and J by 3 bases, with 22 bases left in between. Germline values: CDR1 SQVTM, CDR2 ANQGSEA. The CDR3 is 16 amino acids. CDR3 in amino acids: CSVGADSAGRNYEQYF. DNA for the CDR3: TGCAGCGTTGGGGCAGACAGTGCTGGTAGGAACTACGAGCAGTACTTC.

The chain recombines TRBV9 with TRBJ2-3; 10 nucleotides align to TRBD2. Germline values: CDR1 SGDLS, CDR2 YYNGEE. J gave up 5 bases and V 6 bases, and 6 bases lay outside the gene matches. This CDR3 comprises 14 residues. CDR3 bases: TGTGCCAGCACCGCTAGCGGGGGAATAGATACGCAGTATTTT. Amino acid sequence: CASTASGGIDTQYF.

The gene calls are TRBV4-1 and TRBJ2-1; unclear D gene. The germline V gene encodes CDR1 MGHRA and CDR2 YSYEKL. This CDR3 has 12 residues. The ends were cut back, 4 bases at V and 6 bases at J, with 7 bases in the middle. The CDR3 here is CASSRKGNEQFF. Written as DNA, the CDR3 is TGCGCCAGCAGCCGCAAAGGCAATGAGCAGTTCTTC.

The V call is TRBV25-1, the J call TRBJ1-1, with D perhaps TRBD1 (5 bases). CDR3 length equals 13 residues. The germline gives CDR1 MGHDK, CDR2 SYGVNS. V was cut by 4 bases and J by 5 bases, with 11 bases left in between. CDR3 protein: CASSVSGATEAFF. CDR3 sequence (DNA): TGTGCCAGCAGTGTGAGTGGGGCGACTGAAGCTTTCTTT.

The genes are TRBV9 and TRBJ2-5; 11 bases map to TRBD2. Trimming at V came to 3 bases and at J to 2 bases, leaving 6 bases not matched to a gene. This CDR3 comprises 16 residues. CDR1 and CDR2 from the germline V gene are SGDLS and YYNGEE. Written as DNA, the CDR3 is TGTGCCAGCAGCGACCCGCTAGCGGGGGGACAAGAGACCCAGTACTTC. This codes for CASSDPLAGGQETQYF.

V usage is TRBV27 and J usage is TRBJ2-7, with TRBD1 as a possible D gene (6 bases). The CDR3 contains 13 residues. CDR1 and CDR2 from the germline V gene are MNHEY and SMNVEV (reference sequence). V was pared by 5 bases and J by 6 bases, with 14 bases between. The CDR3 DNA reads as TGTGCCAGCAGTCCTGGTACAGGGATCGAGCAGTACTTC. Translation gives CASSPGTGIEQYF.

The chain carries TRBV20-1 and TRBJ1-1; D remains ambiguous. V dropped 6 bases and J dropped 3 bases, with 8 bases sitting between them. The germline V gene has CDR1 DFQATT and CDR2 SNEGSKA (reference sequence). The length of the CDR3 is 11 residues. The CDR3 here is CSAQDYTEAFF. CDR3 in DNA: TGCAGTGCGCAGGACTACACTGAAGCTTTCTTT.

The J gene is TRBJ2-2, the V gene TRBV15; TRBD2 agrees at 12 bases. This CDR3 is 14 amino acids long. CDR1 is LNHNV, CDR2 YYDKDF, per germline (reference sequence). Unmatched junction bases numbered 2, after V lost 5 bases and J lost 7 bases. CDR3 nucleotide sequence: TGTGCCACCAGCCCGACTAGCGGGGGCGGGGAGCTGTTTTTT. Translated, it gives CATSPTSGGGELFF.

The genes are TRBV3-1 and TRBJ1-1, with 7 bases matching TRBD1. The germline gives CDR1 LGHDT, CDR2 YNNKEL (reference sequence). Trimming took 0 bases from V and 4 from J; bases not matched to a gene: 8. The CDR3 runs 16 residues. This CDR3 reads CASSQERETGFTEAFF. CDR3 DNA: TGTGCCAGCAGCCAAGAGAGGGAGACAGGGTTCACTGAAGCTTTCTTT. The full variable domain, its missing parts supplied by reference TRBV3-1 and TRBJ1-1, is DTAVSQTPKYLVTQMGNDKSIKCEQNLGHDTMYWYKQDSKKFLKIMFSYNNKELIINETVPNRFSPKSPDKAHLNLHINSLELGDSAVYFCASSQERETGFTEAFFGQGTRLTVV.

The chain links TRBV28 to TRBJ2-1; TRBD1 might be the D (6 bases). The V and J ends lost 4 bases and 8 bases respectively, with 24 bases between them. CDR3 length: 17 amino acids. In germline, CDR1 is MDHEN, CDR2 SYDVKM. The CDR3 bases are TGTGCCAGCAGTTCCGATGGGCGGGCTCCACCAGGGGATGAGCAGTTCTTC. This gives the protein CASSSDGRAPPGDEQFF. Full variable domain (outside the CDR3, taken from reference TRBV28 and TRBJ2-1): DVKVTQSSRYLVKRTGEKVFLECVQDMDHENMFWYRQDPGLGLRLIYFSYDVKMKEKGDIPEGYSVSREKKERFSLILESASTNQTSMYLCASSSDGRAPPGDEQFFGPGTRLTVL.

V usage is TRBV15 and J usage is TRBJ2-7; 7 bases are shared with TRBD2. Germline CDR1 reads LNHNV; CDR2 reads YYDKDF (reference sequence). Losses at the gene ends were 1 base for V and 3 bases for J; bases not matched to a gene: 3. The CDR3 loop spans 14 amino acids. DNA for the CDR3: TGTGCCACCAGCAGAGGCGGGGGATTCTACGAGCAGTACTTC. Protein sequence: CATSRGGGFYEQYF.

The chain recombines TRBV19 with TRBJ2-1, with 9 bases aligning to TRBD2. The CDR3 is 13 residues long. The V segment lost 5 bases and the J segment 6 bases; nucleotides outside the gene matches: 2. The germline CDR1 and CDR2 sequences are LNHDA and SQIVND (reference sequence). In DNA form, the CDR3 reads TGTGCCAGTAGTCTAGCGGGGCCCAATGAGCAGTTCTTC. This gives the protein CASSLAGPNEQFF.

The V call is TRBV29-1, the J call TRBJ1-1; perhaps TRBD1 as D (5 bases). The CDR3 contains 16 residues. Germline loops: CDR1 SQVTM, CDR2 ANQGSEA. With 1 base removed from V and 6 bases from J, the gap between germline ends came to 21 bases. CDR3 region: CSVEVPKGRVVSEAFF. The CDR3 bases are TGCAGCGTTGAAGTCCCTAAGGGCAGGGTGGTGTCTGAAGCTTTCTTT.

The V and J genes are TRBV27 and TRBJ1-2; D is possibly TRBD1 (6 bases). Germline V CDR1 and CDR2: MNHEY, SMNVEV (reference sequence). The V and J ends lost 3 bases and 5 bases respectively, with 16 bases between them. The CDR3 totals 15 residues. The CDR3 reads CASSLTGANFYGYTF. CDR3 in DNA: TGTGCCAGCAGTTTGACGGGGGCCAACTTTTATGGCTACACCTTC.

The rearrangement uses TRBV27 and TRBJ2-7; D is ambiguous. CDR1 MNHEY and CDR2 SMNVEV come from the germline V gene (reference sequence). V shed 2 bases and J shed 7 bases, with 15 bases lying between them. The CDR3 has 14 residues. DNA of the CDR3: TGTGCCAGCAGTTTAAAGGTACGGGCGGAAGAGCAGTACTTC. This translates into CASSLKVRAEEQYF.

This sequence joins TRBV11-1 and TRBJ1-2; 8 bases fit TRBD1. The CDR3 is 14 residues long. Trimming took 3 bases from V and 5 from J; bases not matched to a gene: 5. CDR1 and CDR2 from the germline V gene are SGHAT and FQDESV (reference sequence). The CDR3 nucleotides read TGTGCCAGCAGCTTCGAGACAGGGGAGTATGGCTACACCTTC. It codes for CASSFETGEYGYTF. Full variable domain (outside the CDR3, taken from reference TRBV11-1 and TRBJ1-2): EAEVAQSPRYKITEKSQAVAFWCDPISGHATLYWYRQILGQGPELLVQFQDESVVDDSQLPKDRFSAERLKGVDSTLKIQPAELGDSAMYLCASSFETGEYGYTFGSGTRLTVV.

The rearrangement links TRBV7-6 to TRBJ2-1; D is perhaps TRBD1 (6 bases). Germline-derived CDR1 and CDR2 are SGHVS and FNYEAQ. Trimming stripped 1 base from V and 5 bases from J, with 9 bases between. This CDR3 region has 14 residues. The CDR3 DNA follows: TGTGCCAGCAGCTTAGAACAGGGTCACAATGAGCAGTTCTTC. It codes for CASSLEQGHNEQFF.